The 13 T cell receptor beta chains below all came from one sample that was sequenced in a study of blood T cell repertoires in COVID-19. This table comes from immunoSEQ multiplex PCR, and its TCRdb copy is limited to in-frame clones, with some not included. This sample has approximately 320,000 clones, with almost 85% found just once. The sample taken for sequencing was peripheral blood. The receptors come from a human donor in a cohort sampled during active COVID-19.

This chain connects TRBV9 to TRBJ1-1; D remains ambiguous. The length of the CDR3 is 13 residues. V lost 0 bases and J lost 8, with 11 bases in between. Per germline, CDR1 SGDLS and CDR2 YYNGEE. CDR3 amino acids: CASSVGMGREAFF. The CDR3 coding sequence is TGTGCCAGCAGCGTAGGTATGGGCAGGGAAGCTTTCTTT.

V is TRBV20-1 and J is TRBJ2-3, with 9 bases aligning to TRBD1. The CDR3 covers 14 residues. After removal of 3 bases from V and 0 bases from J, the junction contained 1 base not matched to a gene. From germline, CDR1 is DFQATT and CDR2 SNEGSKA (reference sequence). CDR3 sequence reads: CSASGTGSTDTQYF. The CDR3 nucleotides read TGCAGTGCTAGTGGGACAGGGAGCACAGATACGCAGTATTTT.

J is TRBJ1-2 and V is TRBV19; TRBD1 matches 11 bases. CDR1 LNHDA and CDR2 SQIVND come from the germline V gene (reference sequence). V dropped 5 bases and J dropped 11; count of bases not matched to a gene: 7. The CDR3 is 13 residues long. The CDR3 coding sequence is TGTGCCAGTAGTTCTGGCGGGACAGGGGGGTACACCTTC. This gives the protein CASSSGGTGGYTF.

This chain joins TRBV5-4 and TRBJ2-7; 7 bases agree with TRBD1. The CDR3 sequence is 14 residues long. V lost 3 bases, J lost 7 bases, and 10 bases stayed unmatched. In germline, CDR1 is SGHNT, CDR2 YYREEE (reference sequence). CDR3 region: CASSSTPQGIEQYF. In DNA form, the CDR3 reads TGTGCCAGCAGCTCCACCCCACAGGGGATAGAGCAGTACTTC.

The chain has TRBV15 and TRBJ1-3; 7 bases are a match to TRBD1. The CDR3 contains 17 residues. The V and J ends lost 5 bases and 0 bases, in that order; junction bases with no gene match: 10. Germline V lookup: CDR1 LNHNV, CDR2 YYDKDF (reference sequence). As DNA, the CDR3 is TGTGCCACCAGCCCCCGGACAGGACCGAGCTCTGGAAACACCATATATTTT. Translation gives CATSPRTGPSSGNTIYF. Combining the CDR3 with reference TRBV15 and TRBJ1-3 gives the whole variable domain DAMVIQNPRYQVTQFGKPVTLSCSQTLNHNVMYWYQQKSSQAPKLLFHYYDKDFNNEADTPDNFQSRRPNTSFCFLDIRSPGLGDTAMYLCATSPRTGPSSGNTIYFGEGSWLTVV.

This clone was recorded once. The rearrangement links TRBV10-2 to TRBJ2-3, with TRBD2 as a possible D gene (5 bases). This CDR3 is 16 amino acids long. Germline V gene data show CDR1 as WSHSY and CDR2 as SAAADI. Trimming left V 7 bases short and J 2 bases short, with 19 bases between. CDR3 nucleotides: TGCGCCAGCACCCAGGCGGGCAGCCCAAACACAGATACGCAGTATTTT. It encodes CASTQAGSPNTDTQYF.

V is TRBV7-6 and J is TRBJ1-3; maybe TRBD1 (6 bases). Germline assignment: CDR1 SGHVS and CDR2 FNYEAQ. V shed 4 bases and J shed 8 bases, with 15 bases lying between them. This CDR3 is 14 amino acids long. The chain's CDR3 is CASSSSDRKDTIYF. CDR3 DNA: TGTGCCAGCAGCTCCTCGGACAGAAAAGACACCATATATTTT.

This chain links TRBV10-3 with TRBJ2-1; 7 bases are a match to TRBD1. There are 14 residues in the CDR3. Trimming removed 10 bases from V and 0 bases from J; junction bases left unmatched: 6. Germline V gives CDR1 ENHRY, CDR2 SYGVKD. The chain's CDR3 is CASRQGPSYNEQFF. CDR3 nucleotide sequence: TGTGCCAGCCGACAGGGACCCTCCTACAATGAGCAGTTCTTC.

The rearrangement joins TRBV19 to TRBJ2-5, with 8 positions matching TRBD1. The V and J ends lost 6 bases and 4 bases, in that order; junction bases with no gene match: 10. Germline loops: CDR1 LNHDA, CDR2 SQIVND (reference sequence). The CDR3 is made up of 15 amino acids. The chain's CDR3 is CASRLTGGLRETQYF. CDR3 nucleotide sequence: TGTGCCAGTAGGCTCACAGGGGGTTTGAGAGAGACCCAGTACTTC.

V gene TRBV9 combines with J gene TRBJ2-7; a weak D match, TRBD1 (5 bases). Germline loops: CDR1 SGDLS, CDR2 YYNGEE. The CDR3 runs 15 residues. Trimming took off 0 bases at V and 0 bases at J, with 10 bases between the two ends. CDR3 nucleotides: TGTGCCAGCAGCGTAGGGCAGGGTTACTCCTACGAGCAGTACTTC. Encoded protein: CASSVGQGYSYEQYF.

This clone was picked up a small number of times. J is TRBJ2-3 and V is TRBV23-1, with a possible D match to TRBD1 (6 bases). TRBV23-1 has ORF status, its function being uncertain. The V and J ends lost 8 bases and 2 bases respectively, with 14 bases between them. This CDR3 contains 14 residues. In DNA form, the CDR3 reads TGCGCCAGCGGTACAGGGTTCACCACAGATACGCAGTATTTT. The encoded protein is CASGTGFTTDTQYF.

The chain is built from TRBV5-1 and TRBJ1-1; 11 nucleotides agree with TRBD1. Germline lookup yields CDR1 SGHRS and CDR2 YFSETQ. The CDR3 contains 15 residues. Germline trimming cut 1 base from V and 4 bases from J; bases unmatched to any gene: 3. The CDR3 coding sequence is TGCGCCAGCAGCTTGACTGGGACAGGGGGCACTGAAGCTTTCTTT. It is translated as CASSLTGTGGTEAFF.

The J gene is TRBJ1-6, the V gene TRBV6-5; D not resolved. CDR1 is MNHEY, CDR2 SVGAGI, per germline. Trimming cost V 2 bases and J 0 bases, with 5 bases left between them. This CDR3 comprises 15 residues. DNA of the CDR3: TGTGCCAGCAGTTACGGAGGCTCCTATAATTCACCCCTCCACTTT. Amino acids: CASSYGGSYNSPLHF.